One sample yielded the 24 T cell receptor beta chains listed below, sequenced in a study of blood T cell repertoires in COVID-19. Clones were read by immunoSEQ multiplex PCR, and TCRdb kept only the in-frame ones, dropping some. The table shows approximately 48,000 clones, with approximately 85% occurring only once. Sequencing was performed on peripheral blood. These receptors were collected from a man aged 55 to 70 with acute or convalescent COVID-19.

This clone was recorded a few times. V usage is TRBV3-1 (or the pseudogene TRBV3-2) and J usage is TRBJ1-1; tentative D call: TRBD1 (6 bases). The V end was cut by 1 base, the J end by 11 bases, with 14 bases between. The CDR3 covers 13 residues. Germline CDR1 and CDR2: LGHDT and YNNKEL (reference sequence). The CDR3 here is CASSQAGVMRAFF. CDR3 DNA: TGTGCCAGCAGCCAAGCAGGGGTAATGCGGGCTTTCTTT.

The chain recombines TRBV27 with TRBJ1-3; TRBD1 agrees at 8 bases. This CDR3 has 15 residues. V was clipped by 4 bases and J by 2 bases; unmatched bases: 4. Germline loops: CDR1 MNHEY, CDR2 SMNVEV (reference sequence). The CDR3 nucleotides are TGTGCCAGCAGTTCGACAGGGGTAGCTGGAAACACCATATATTTT. Its translation is CASSSTGVAGNTIYF.

This clone was counted between two and nine times. This chain connects TRBV2 to TRBJ1-2; D gene uncertain. CDR1 is SNHLY, CDR2 FYNNEI, per germline. Trimming removed 2 bases from V and 0 bases from J, with 7 bases in between. This CDR3 is 14 amino acids long. CDR3 nucleotide sequence: TGTGCCAGCAGTGAATTCGGAGCTAACTATGGCTACACCTTC. Protein sequence: CASSEFGANYGYTF.

This sequence joins TRBV5-1 and TRBJ1-4; perhaps TRBD1 as D (5 bases). Trimming shortened V by 3 bases and J by 4 bases, and 13 bases separated the two germline ends. CDR1 and CDR2 from the germline V gene are SGHRS and YFSETQ. This CDR3 has 15 amino acids. The DNA for the CDR3 is TGCGCCAGCAGCTGGAGGGGAAACCTTAATGAAAAACTGTTTTTT. Translating it yields CASSWRGNLNEKLFF. Based on the CDR3 plus reference TRBV5-1 and TRBJ1-4, the full variable domain is KAGVTQTPRYLIKTRGQQVTLSCSPISGHRSVSWYQQTPGQGLQFLFEYFSETQRNKGNFPGRFSGRQFSNSRSEMNVSTLELGDSALYLCASSWRGNLNEKLFFGSGTQLSVL.

The chain employs TRBV7-9 and TRBJ2-5; 8 positions agree with TRBD1. V lost 4 bases, J lost 2 bases, and 9 bases stayed unmatched. The CDR3 totals 16 residues. Germline CDR1 and CDR2: SEHNR and FQNEAQ (reference sequence). DNA for the CDR3: TGTGCCAGCAGCTACGGCTCACAGGGGGTACAAGAGACCCAGTACTTC. This gives the protein CASSYGSQGVQETQYF.

The chain links TRBV29-1 to TRBJ2-3; TRBD1 matches 10 bases. The CDR3 is 14 amino acids. With 6 bases clipped from V and 4 bases from J, the junction kept 7 bases outside the gene matches. Germline assignment: CDR1 SQVTM and CDR2 ANQGSEA. CDR3 region: CSVVKGQGSDTQYF. The CDR3 nucleotides read TGCAGCGTGGTAAAGGGACAGGGGTCAGATACGCAGTATTTT.

The gene calls are TRBV29-1 and TRBJ1-1; a possible D gene is TRBD1 (5 bases). The CDR3 covers 12 residues. Trimming pared 6 bases from V and 6 bases from J, leaving 14 bases between. CDR1 is SQVTM and CDR2 is ANQGSEA in the germline V gene. The DNA of the CDR3 is TGCAGCGTGGGGGGACCCCCACCTGAAGCTTTCTTT. Its protein product is CSVGGPPPEAFF.

V usage is TRBV3-1 (or the pseudogene TRBV3-2) and J usage is TRBJ2-5; D may be TRBD1 (6 bases). Trimming stripped 1 base from V and 5 bases from J, with 20 bases between. The CDR3 runs to 17 residues. Germline CDR1 reads LGHDT; CDR2 reads YNNKEL (reference sequence). CDR3 nucleotides: TGTGCCAGCAGCCAAGGTGGTACTAGGGGGTTAAGCGAGACCCAGTACTTC. This sequence encodes CASSQGGTRGLSETQYF.

As regards this clone: The junction and the germline gene differ at one end; a read error may be behind it. The chain has TRBV5-5 and TRBJ1-1; tentatively, D is TRBD1 (6 bases). From germline, CDR1 is SGHKS and CDR2 YYEKEE (reference sequence). CDR3 length equals 16 residues. CDR3 protein: CASSLGGLGRRTEAFF. The CDR3 region has the DNA TGTGCCAGCAGTTTGGGGGGGCTTGGCAGGCGCACTGAAGCTTTCTTT.

This clone appeared a single time. This chain connects TRBV5-1 to TRBJ2-5; perhaps TRBD1 as D (5 bases). The CDR3 is made up of 13 amino acids. Germline CDR1 SGHRS, CDR2 YFSETQ. Trimming took 7 bases from V and 5 from J, leaving 15 bases between them. The CDR3 protein is CASDLGAGETQYF. In DNA form, the CDR3 reads TGCGCCAGCGACCTAGGGGCCGGCGAGACCCAGTACTTC. The whole variable domain, filled in from reference TRBV5-1 and TRBJ2-5, reads KAGVTQTPRYLIKTRGQQVTLSCSPISGHRSVSWYQQTPGQGLQFLFEYFSETQRNKGNFPGRFSGRQFSNSRSEMNVSTLELGDSALYLCASDLGAGETQYFGPGTRLLVL.

The chain couples TRBV19 to TRBJ2-5; 8 bases are a match to TRBD1. Trimming removed 4 bases from V and 5 bases from J; junction bases left unmatched: 6. CDR3 length: 14 residues. From germline, CDR1 is LNHDA and CDR2 SQIVND (reference sequence). The CDR3 DNA reads as TGTGCCAGTAGTAGGGACAGGTTTTACGAGACCCAGTACTTC. The encoded protein is CASSRDRFYETQYF. The full variable domain, in which reference TRBV19 and TRBJ2-5 provide the parts outside the CDR3, is DGGITQSPKYLFRKEGQNVTLSCEQNLNHDAMYWYRQDPGQGLRLIYYSQIVNDFQKGDIAEGYSVSREKKESFPLTVTSAQKNPTAFYLCASSRDRFYETQYFGPGTRLLVL.

The chain links TRBV29-1 to TRBJ1-1; 7 bases agree with TRBD1. V dropped 2 bases and J dropped 6; count of bases not matched to a gene: 6. The CDR3 covers 13 residues. In germline, CDR1 is SQVTM, CDR2 ANQGSEA. CDR3 bases: TGCAGCGTTGAACGGGACAGCCTATCTGAAGCTTTCTTT. Protein: CSVERDSLSEAFF.

The gene calls are TRBV3-1 (or the pseudogene TRBV3-2) and TRBJ1-3; possible D gene TRBD1, 6 bases. Per the germline V gene, CDR1 is LGHDT and CDR2 is YNNKEL (reference sequence). The CDR3 spans 15 residues. Trimming removed 4 bases at V and 0 bases at J, with 10 bases between. This CDR3 reads CASSLRTVSGNTIYF. CDR3 coding DNA: TGTGCCAGCAGCCTCCGGACAGTCTCTGGAAACACCATATATTTT.

This sequence joins TRBV5-1 and TRBJ1-2, with 9 positions matching TRBD1. V was pared by 4 bases and J by 4 bases, with 8 bases of the junction left unmatched. The CDR3 sequence is 15 residues long. Germline CDR1 is SGHRS and CDR2 is YFSETQ. CDR3 loop: CASSTDRGNRYGYTF. CDR3 DNA: TGCGCCAGCAGCACCGACAGGGGGAATCGCTATGGCTACACCTTC. The entire variable domain, with the rest obtained from reference TRBV5-1 and TRBJ1-2, is as follows: KAGVTQTPRYLIKTRGQQVTLSCSPISGHRSVSWYQQTPGQGLQFLFEYFSETQRNKGNFPGRFSGRQFSNSRSEMNVSTLELGDSALYLCASSTDRGNRYGYTFGSGTRLTVV.

The CDR3 region is CASSTHAVETQYF. In DNA form, the CDR3 reads TGTGCCAGCAGCACACATGCCGTCGAGACCCAGTACTTC. The chain combines TRBV25-1 with TRBJ2-5; D not certain. V shed 6 bases and J shed 5 bases, with 13 bases lying between them. This CDR3 contains 13 residues. The germline V gene encodes CDR1 MGHDK and CDR2 SYGVNS. The complete variable domain, with remaining parts taken from reference TRBV25-1 and TRBJ2-5, reads EADIYQTPRYLVIGTGKKITLECSQTMGHDKMYWYQQDPGMELHLIHYSYGVNSTEKGDLSSESTVSRIRTEHFPLTLESARPSHTSQYLCASSTHAVETQYFGPGTRLLVL.

This clone was seen just once. J is TRBJ2-2 and V is TRBV7-6, with D possibly being TRBD2 (5 bases). The germline V and J ends were trimmed by 5 bases and 4 bases, with 17 bases remaining between them. CDR1 SGHVS and CDR2 FNYEAQ come from the germline V gene. The CDR3 sequence is 16 residues long. CDR3 in amino acids: CASSRGLTGGTGELFF. The CDR3 DNA is TGTGCCAGCAGCCGAGGACTGACGGGCGGCACCGGGGAGCTGTTTTTT.

Only one count was recorded for this clone. The V call is TRBV19, the J call TRBJ2-1; D remains ambiguous. The V end lost 8 bases, the J end lost 0 bases, and 11 bases lay between the germline ends. Germline CDR1 and CDR2: LNHDA and SQIVND (reference sequence). The CDR3 covers 14 residues. CDR3 loop: CASESTYSYNEQFF. DNA for the CDR3: TGTGCCAGTGAGAGCACCTACTCCTACAATGAGCAGTTCTTC.

V is TRBV6-2 or TRBV6-3 and J is TRBJ2-3; 8 nucleotides agree with TRBD2. This CDR3 spans 16 amino acids. CDR1 is MNHEY, CDR2 SVGEGT, per germline. V shed 0 bases, J shed 0 bases, and the junction held 2 bases outside the gene matches. CDR3 amino acids: CASSYSRLASTDTQYF. The CDR3 DNA is TGTGCCAGCAGTTACTCGCGACTAGCGAGCACAGATACGCAGTATTTT.

This chain connects TRBV6-1 to TRBJ1-2; D is ambiguous. CDR3 size: 15 residues. CDR1 and CDR2 from the germline V gene are MNHNS and SASEGT. V lost 0 bases and J lost 8, with 16 bases in between. The CDR3 sequence: CASSEAGHPAGGYTF. In DNA form, the CDR3 reads TGTGCCAGCAGTGAAGCGGGCCATCCGGCGGGGGGCTACACCTTC.

V is TRBV7-9 and J is TRBJ2-5; 13 bases align to TRBD2. V trimming: 8 bases; J trimming: 4 bases; junction bases outside the gene matches: 4. The CDR3 sequence is 14 residues long. Germline loops: CDR1 SEHNR, CDR2 FQNEAQ (reference sequence). The CDR3, as DNA: TGTGCCAGCTGGACTAGCGGGAGTGGAGAGACCCAGTACTTC. Translation: CASWTSGSGETQYF.

The chain uses TRBV28 and TRBJ2-7, with D maybe TRBD2 (5 bases). The V and J ends lost 3 bases and 7 bases respectively, with 19 bases between them. Germline lookup yields CDR1 MDHEN and CDR2 SYDVKM. This CDR3 spans 15 amino acids. CDR3 nucleotides: TGTGCCAGCAGTTTTTCGAGAGGCAATACGGGGGAGCAGTACTTC. This sequence encodes CASSFSRGNTGEQYF.

The rearrangement joins TRBV11-2 to TRBJ2-2; 10 bases map to TRBD1. The length of the CDR3 is 15 residues. Germline assignment: CDR1 SGHAT and CDR2 FQNNGV. With V trimmed by 4 bases and J by 4 bases, 3 bases remained unmatched. The CDR3 loop is CASSSRTGGTGELFF. The CDR3 bases are TGTGCCAGCAGCTCCCGGACAGGGGGCACCGGGGAGCTGTTTTTT.

This sequence joins TRBV6-5 and TRBJ1-2, with a weak D call TRBD1 (6 bases). The length of the CDR3 is 15 residues. Germline CDR1 reads MNHEY; CDR2 reads SVGAGI. V lost 1 base, J lost 6 bases, and 15 bases lay in between. The CDR3 sequence is CASSYLGAAVDGYTF. The DNA for the CDR3 is TGTGCCAGCAGTTACTTGGGGGCCGCAGTGGATGGCTACACCTTC.

The chain recombines TRBV14 with TRBJ2-5; TRBD1 matches at 11 bases. Trimming at V came to 4 bases and at J to 5 bases, leaving 9 bases not matched to a gene. The CDR3 has 16 amino acids. In germline, CDR1 is SGHDN, CDR2 FVKESK. The CDR3 DNA reads as TGTGCCAGCAGCCGGCTGGACAGGGGGCATCGGGAGACCCAGTACTTC. Its protein is CASSRLDRGHRETQYF.